These 11 T cell receptor beta chains originate from one sample sequenced in a study of blood T cell repertoires in COVID-19. Here immunoSEQ multiplex PCR was the method, and the copy in TCRdb shows in-frame clones only, minus some. The sample has around 100,000 clones, more than 75% seen once; the top ten hold roughly 7.7%. Specimen: peripheral blood. The receptors shown here come from a man between 65 and 85 years old with acute or convalescent COVID-19.

The chain carries TRBV5-1 and TRBJ2-5, with 7 nucleotides matching TRBD2. The CDR3 spans 15 residues. The V gene's germline CDR1 is SGHRS and CDR2 YFSETQ. The ends lost 3 bases at V and 2 bases at J; junction bases unmatched: 7. The CDR3 spells CASSSQLGGQETQYF. CDR3 in DNA: TGCGCCAGCAGCTCACAACTCGGGGGGCAAGAGACCCAGTACTTC.

The gene calls are TRBV7-2 and TRBJ2-4; D remains ambiguous. Germline V CDR1 and CDR2: SGHTA, FQGNSA. V was trimmed by 8 bases and J by 3 bases, leaving 8 bases between them. This CDR3 is 12 amino acids long. CDR3 nucleotides: TGTGCCAGCGGCCTGATCAAAAACATTCAGTACTTC. Its translation is CASGLIKNIQYF.

This sequence joins TRBV7-6 and TRBJ2-7; the match to TRBD1 covers 8 bases. CDR3 length equals 16 residues. V was pared by 1 base and J by 0 bases, with 5 bases of the junction left unmatched. Germline V gives CDR1 SGHVS, CDR2 FNYEAQ. CDR3 protein: CASSLVRTGSSYEQYF. DNA of the CDR3: TGTGCCAGCAGCTTAGTAAGGACAGGGAGCTCCTACGAGCAGTACTTC.

The CDR3 sequence is CASSSRTGGGEPQHF. CDR3 DNA sequence: TGTGCCAGCAGCTCCCGGACAGGGGGCGGGGAGCCCCAGCATTTT. The rearrangement uses TRBV7-2 and TRBJ1-5; 11 nucleotides align to TRBD1. The CDR3 sequence is 15 residues long. After removal of 4 bases from V and 8 bases from J, the junction contained 7 bases not matched to a gene. The V gene's germline CDR1 is SGHTA and CDR2 FQGNSA.

V is TRBV24-1 and J is TRBJ1-5, with D unclear. This CDR3 has 15 residues. Germline CDR1 and CDR2: KGHDR and SFDVKD. The V gene lost 5 bases and the J gene lost 0 bases, with 10 bases spanning the gap. The CDR3 sequence: CATSVFRSSNQPQHF. DNA of the CDR3: TGTGCCACCAGTGTGTTCCGGTCTAGCAATCAGCCCCAGCATTTT.

This chain connects TRBV28 to TRBJ2-7; TRBD1 aligns across 7 bases. The CDR3 spans 16 residues. V gave up 8 bases and J gave up 0 bases; unmatched junction bases: 13. In germline, CDR1 is MDHEN, CDR2 SYDVKM. The CDR3 DNA sequence: TGTGCCAGCCTACAGGGGCGCTCTATAAGCTCCTACGAGCAGTACTTC. Translating gives CASLQGRSISSYEQYF.

The chain employs TRBV6-5 and TRBJ1-2; D is unresolved. The ends were cut back, 7 bases at V and 4 bases at J, with 13 bases in the middle. Germline V gene data show CDR1 as MNHEY and CDR2 as SVGAGI. This CDR3 is 13 amino acids long. CDR3 protein: CASTTQEGYGYTF. CDR3 DNA: TGTGCCAGCACTACCCAGGAAGGCTATGGCTACACCTTC.

The gene calls are TRBV9 and TRBJ2-3, with 8 nucleotides matching TRBD2. The CDR3 covers 15 residues. The V gene end was trimmed by 4 bases and the J gene end by 6 bases; junction bases not matched to a gene: 10. CDR1 is SGDLS, CDR2 YYNGEE, per germline. CDR3 sequence reads: CASSPGLAWSDTQYF. CDR3 DNA sequence: TGTGCCAGCAGCCCCGGACTAGCTTGGTCGGATACGCAGTATTTT.

The chain couples TRBV7-8 to TRBJ1-2; D perhaps matches TRBD1 (6 bases). The CDR3 has 16 residues. Per the germline V gene, CDR1 is SGHVS and CDR2 is FQNEAQ. The V end lost 1 base, the J end lost 5 bases, and 17 bases lay between the germline ends. CDR3 DNA sequence: TGTGCCAGCAGCTTAGACCGGTCAAGGGGGGGATATGGCTACACCTTC. Its translation: CASSLDRSRGGYGYTF.

The CDR3 loop is CASSDSRGNQPQHF. CDR3 coding DNA: TGTGCCAGCTCGGACAGCAGGGGCAATCAGCCCCAGCATTTT. The chain recombines TRBV18 with TRBJ1-5, with D maybe TRBD1 (6 bases). Germline lookup yields CDR1 KGHSH and CDR2 LQKENI. The CDR3 spans 14 residues. The V end was cut by 6 bases, the J end by 2 bases, with 11 bases between. The full variable domain, completed using reference TRBV18 and TRBJ1-5, is NAGVMQNPRHLVRRRGQEARLRCSPMKGHSHVYWYRQLPEEGLKFMVYLQKENIIDESGMPKERFSAEFPKEGPSILRIQQVVRGDSAAYFCASSDSRGNQPQHFGDGTRLSIL.

This chain uses TRBV28 with TRBJ2-7; 8 positions agree with TRBD2. Losses at the gene ends were 6 bases for V and 2 bases for J; bases not matched to a gene: 6. Germline V gene data show CDR1 as MDHEN and CDR2 as SYDVKM. The CDR3 contains 14 residues. Written as DNA, the CDR3 is TGTGCCAGCAGGAGCGGGAGATCCCCCTACGAGCAGTACTTC. Amino acid sequence: CASRSGRSPYEQYF.